A selection of T cell receptor beta chains follows, all from one sample in a study of T cells in narcolepsy. Using immunoSEQ multiplex PCR, the repertoire was profiled, and TCRdb retains in-frame clones only, with some absent. The sample comprises 10,000 or so clones, around 70% of which are singletons, and over 20% rests with the top ten. The specimen was CD45RA- memory CD8+ T cells from PBMCs. The receptors derive from a human donor with narcolepsy. Each CDR3 is given with its conserved first and last residue. The D gene is left open where the match is weak. Rows give clone size only sometimes, using once, few, many, or a class for an expanded clone.

v_call	d_call	clone_size	j_call	cdr3_nt	cdr3_aa
TRBV20-1	NA	once	TRBJ2-7	TGCAGTGCTAGAGAGAACCACGAGCAGTACTTC	CSARENHEQYF
TRBV10-3	NA	NA	TRBJ2-7	TGTGCCATCAGTGAGACGGACACCCTCGGCGGGGAGCAGTACTTC	CAISETDTLGGEQYF
TRBV11-3	NA	NA	TRBJ1-5	TGTGCCAGCAGCGGTACGGGCAGCAATCAGCCCCAGCATTTT	CASSGTGSNQPQHF
TRBV6-5	TRBD1	NA	TRBJ2-7	TGTGCCAGCAGTTCCCACAGGGGCTACGAGCAGTACTTC	CASSSHRGYEQYF
TRBV2	NA	NA	TRBJ2-7	TGTGCCAGCAGTGAACGGGTAGTCTACGAGCAGTACTTC	CASSERVVYEQYF
TRBV7-9	TRBD2	NA	TRBJ2-3	TGTGCCAGCACCCCGAGGAGCGGGAGGTTTATAGATACGCAGTATTTT	CASTPRSGRFIDTQYF
TRBV19	TRBD2	NA	TRBJ2-3	TGTGCCAGTAGTATCGCGGGGGTTCTCGGAGATACGCAGTATTTT	CASSIAGVLGDTQYF
TRBV28	NA	few	TRBJ2-1	TGTGCCATCAGCTCACGGAACGCGTACAATGAGCAGTTCTTC	CAISSRNAYNEQFF
TRBV27	NA	NA	TRBJ1-5	TGTGCCAGCAGTTTATGGGGGGGAACGCAGCCCCAGCATTTT	CASSLWGGTQPQHF
TRBV29-1	NA	NA	TRBJ1-4	TGCAGCGTTACCAGAGGTTTTAATGAAAAACTGTTTTTT	CSVTRGFNEKLFF
TRBV27	TRBD1	NA	TRBJ1-3	TGTGCCACCCGGGACAGGGGGTACACCATATATTTT	CATRDRGYTIYF
TRBV7-2	NA	NA	TRBJ1-1	TGTGCCAGCAGCTTAGGAGGACCGAACACTGAAGCTTTCTTT	CASSLGGPNTEAFF
TRBV7-5	NA	NA	TRBJ1-1	TGTGCCAGCAGCTTATCGTTGAACACTGAAGCTTTCTTT	CASSLSLNTEAFF
TRBV29-1	NA	NA	TRBJ1-1	TGCAGCGTTGAAGGTATGGCAGGGGTAACTGAAGCTTTCTTT	CSVEGMAGVTEAFF
TRBV4-2	NA	NA	TRBJ2-1	TGTGCCAGCAGGGGGGGGGCGGACGGGGCCAATGAGCAGTTCTTC	CASRGGADGANEQFF
TRBV5-3	NA	NA	TRBJ1-1	TGTGCCAGCAGCCAAGCTATTCACACTGAAGCTTTCTTT	CASSQAIHTEAFF
TRBV5-6	NA	NA	TRBJ1-6	TGTGCCAGCAGCTCCGTCGCGGGGGATTCACCCCTCCACTTT	CASSSVAGDSPLHF
TRBV6-5	NA	NA	TRBJ1-5	TGTGCCAGCAGTGAAGGGGAGGTGAGGCAGCCCCAGCATTTT	CASSEGEVRQPQHF
TRBV5-4	NA	few	TRBJ2-7	TGTGCCACCTTAAAGGGGCTTTCCTCCTACGAGCAGTACTTC	CATLKGLSSYEQYF
TRBV7-6	NA	NA	TRBJ2-7	TGTGCCAGCAGCTTAGCGGGAAACACCTACGAGCAGTACTTC	CASSLAGNTYEQYF
TRBV5-4	NA	NA	TRBJ1-3	TGTGCCAGCAGCTGGAATTCAGGGGCAGCTGGAAACACCATATATTTT	CASSWNSGAAGNTIYF
TRBV27	NA	NA	TRBJ2-1	TGTGCCAGCAGTTTAATTCAAGAGGGGCATGAGCAGTTCTTC	CASSLIQEGHEQFF
TRBV6-4	NA	NA	TRBJ2-3	TGTGCCAGCAGCGTAAAACAGGAAGATACGCAGTATTTT	CASSVKQEDTQYF
TRBV27	TRBD2	NA	TRBJ2-3	TGTGCCAGCGTCCGACTAGCGGGAGATCGGGATACGCAGTATTTT	CASVRLAGDRDTQYF
TRBV11-2	TRBD2	NA	TRBJ2-1	TGTGCCAGCAGCTGGGAAGGGACTAGCGGGAGTATCGGGTTTAATGAGCAGTTCTTC	CASSWEGTSGSIGFNEQFF
TRBV28	TRBD1	few	TRBJ1-5	TGTGCCAGCCAGGGGGCGCTTATGGGGCAGCCCCAGCATTTT	CASQGALMGQPQHF
TRBV6-6	NA	NA	TRBJ1-6	TGTGCCAGCAGTTATTGGACAGATAATTCACCCCTCCACTTT	CASSYWTDNSPLHF
TRBV28	NA	once	TRBJ1-1	TGTGCCAGCAGTCTAGGGGGAGAGTCCACTGAAGCTTTCTTT	CASSLGGESTEAFF
TRBV28	NA	NA	TRBJ1-1	TGTGCCAGCAGCCGGGGCGCTGAAGCTTTCTTT	CASSRGAEAFF
TRBV19	NA	NA	TRBJ1-1	TGTGCCAGTAGTAGCCCCGGGCCTGAAGCTTTCTTT	CASSSPGPEAFF
TRBV4-3	NA	NA	TRBJ2-3	TGCGCCAGCAGCCATCACAACGGACGGCGCACAGATACGCAGTATTTT	CASSHHNGRRTDTQYF
TRBV7-9	TRBD2	NA	TRBJ2-3	TGTGCCAGCAGCACACCGGGACTAGCGGGGGATACGCAGTATTTT	CASSTPGLAGDTQYF
TRBV7-3	NA	few	TRBJ2-3	TGTGCCAGCATCCTCATAACCGCGGGGTGGGAGACAGATACGCAGTATTTT	CASILITAGWETDTQYF
TRBV10-3	NA	NA	TRBJ1-1	TGTGCCATCCGGAGCCCGGATCTGAACACTGAAGCTTTCTTT	CAIRSPDLNTEAFF
TRBV6-1	NA	NA	TRBJ1-4	TGTGCCAGCAGTTCAGGGCCGGCGACTAATGAAAAACTGTTTTTT	CASSSGPATNEKLFF
TRBV7-9	NA	NA	TRBJ1-3	TGTGCCAGCAGCTTATGGGTTCAGGTCGACTCTGGAAACACCATATATTTT	CASSLWVQVDSGNTIYF
TRBV29-1	NA	once	TRBJ2-7	TGCAGCGTTGAAGAGGACAGCCCCGAGCAGTACTTC	CSVEEDSPEQYF
TRBV27	NA	NA	TRBJ1-4	TGTGCCAGCAGTTTAAAGGGGAATGAAAAACTGTTTTTT	CASSLKGNEKLFF
TRBV4-1	NA	NA	TRBJ2-7	TGCGCCAGCAGCCAAAAGGGAGGTAGTCCCTACGAGCAGTACTTC	CASSQKGGSPYEQYF
TRBV4-3	NA	NA	TRBJ1-1	TGCGCCAGCAGCCAAGGATCTTACGGTGACACTGAAGCTTTCTTT	CASSQGSYGDTEAFF
TRBV4-1	TRBD1	few	TRBJ2-7	TGCGCCAGCAGCCAAACCCTCGGGACAGTAGCCTACGAGCAGTACTTC	CASSQTLGTVAYEQYF
TRBV4-3	TRBD2	NA	TRBJ2-1	TGCGCCAGCAGCCGATGGACTAGCGACAATGAGCAGTTCTTC	CASSRWTSDNEQFF
TRBV6-5	NA	NA	TRBJ1-2	TGTGCCAGCAGTTACTACCCAACAGGGAAAGACTATGGCTACACCTTC	CASSYYPTGKDYGYTF
TRBV9	NA	NA	TRBJ2-3	TGTGCCAGCAGCGTAGGGGTTTCCCCTAGCACAGATACGCAGTATTTT	CASSVGVSPSTDTQYF
TRBV6-1	NA	NA	TRBJ2-3	TGTGCCAGCAGTGAACGGGAAGGCGAGGCAGATACGCAGTATTTT	CASSEREGEADTQYF
TRBV19	NA	NA	TRBJ2-3	TGTGCCAGTTCCGGGCCATCGGGCACAGATACGCAGTATTTT	CASSGPSGTDTQYF
TRBV2	NA	NA	TRBJ1-2	TGTGCCAGCAGCCCGATGACCCTCTATGGCTACACCTTC	CASSPMTLYGYTF
TRBV4-1	TRBD2	NA	TRBJ2-7	TGCGCCAGCAGCCCCTGGACTAGCTCCTACGAGCAGTACTTC	CASSPWTSSYEQYF
TRBV28	NA	NA	TRBJ2-6	TGTGCCAGCAGCGAGGGGGCTGGGGCCAACGTCCTGACTTTC	CASSEGAGANVLTF
TRBV4-2	TRBD1	once	TRBJ1-4	TGTGCCAGCAGCCAAGAGGCGACAGGGGGGAGGTATGAAAAACTGTTTTTT	CASSQEATGGRYEKLFF
TRBV4-2	NA	NA	TRBJ2-7	TGTGCCAGCAGCCAACTCGGGACCGACAACTCCTACGAGCAGTACTTC	CASSQLGTDNSYEQYF
TRBV7-9	NA	medium-sized	TRBJ1-6	TGTGCCAGCAGCCCCCCGGATGGTAATTCACCCCTCCACTTT	CASSPPDGNSPLHF
TRBV27	NA	few	TRBJ2-1	TGTGCCAGCAGTTTACTCGGTATATACAATGAGCAGTTCTTC	CASSLLGIYNEQFF
TRBV4-2	NA	NA	TRBJ1-1	TGTGCCAGCAGCCAAGCGGTAGGGACGGTCGACGCTGAAGCTTTCTTT	CASSQAVGTVDAEAFF
TRBV27	TRBD2	few	TRBJ2-7	TGTGCCAGCAGCTCAGCGGGGGGGGCTGGCGAGCAGTACTTC	CASSSAGGAGEQYF
TRBV6-5	NA	NA	TRBJ1-4	TGTGCCAGCAGTTCAGGGCCGGCGACTAATGAAAAACTGTTTTTT	CASSSGPATNEKLFF
TRBV5-5	NA	NA	TRBJ2-4	TGTGCCAGCAGCTTGGGACTAGAAAACATTCAGTACTTC	CASSLGLENIQYF
TRBV6-1	TRBD1	NA	TRBJ2-1	TGTGCCAGCAGTCAGACAGGGGTGGGAGGTGAGCAGTTCTTC	CASSQTGVGGEQFF